Each of the 22 T cell receptor beta chains below was sequenced from the same sample in a study of post-analysis software for immune sequencing data. TCR beta cDNA libraries included unique molecular identifiers. A single record per CDR3 protein comes from TCRdb applying MiXCR to the PCR reads. The table records 400,000 to 500,000 distinct CDR3 sequences, 39% of them present only once. General observations from the study: Roughly five TRBV segments were more frequent in patients than controls; TRBV5-6, TRBV5-1 and TRBV20-1 belonged to this group.

No antigens are known for them. The sequencing sample was made of blood. The receptor set was obtained from a girl aged 2 to 10 with multiple sclerosis.

The sample holds a few counts of this clonotype. The chain joins TRBV7-3 to TRBJ2-1; 12 bases line up with TRBD2. Per the germline V gene, CDR1 is SGHTA and CDR2 is FQGTGA. The CDR3 is 17 residues long. V dropped 5 bases and J dropped 2; count of bases not matched to a gene: 7. CDR3 residues: CASSTPSGGAAYNEQFF. As DNA, the CDR3 is TGTGCCAGCAGCACCCCTAGCGGGGGGGCCGCCTACAATGAGCAGTTCTTC.

The CDR3 region has the DNA TGTGCCAGCAGCGGTTCCGGGACCCCAAGACCCCACGAGCAGTACTTC. Residues: CASSGSGTPRPHEQYF. V and J are TRBV28 and TRBJ2-4; D possibly matches TRBD1 or TRBD2 (5 bases each). TRBJ2-7 explains the end of the DNA better; the J call may be wrong. From germline, CDR1 is MDHEN and CDR2 SYDVKM. The CDR3 totals 16 residues.

This clonotype has just a few counts. The chain uses TRBV4-1 and TRBJ1-5; 10 bases are a match to TRBD1. V lost 1 base and J lost 5; bases outside the gene matches: 2. The CDR3 is made up of 15 amino acids. CDR1 and CDR2 (germline): MGHRA, YSYEKL. The CDR3 bases are TGCGCCAGCAGCCAAGGGGACAGGGGCGATCAGCCCCAGCATTTT. Protein: CASSQGDRGDQPQHF.

CDR3 DNA sequence: TGTGCCAGCAAAAAACACGGAGCTAATGAAAAACTGTTTTTT. Amino acids: CASKKHGANEKLFF. The chain has TRBV27 and TRBJ1-4; no clear D. Germline V CDR1 and CDR2: MNHEY, SMNVEV (reference sequence). This CDR3 contains 14 residues. Trimming removed 7 bases at V and 3 bases at J, with 12 bases between.

The rearrangement links TRBV4-2 to TRBJ2-5, with D unclear. Trimming pared 4 bases from V and 1 base from J, leaving 13 bases between. Germline CDR1 reads LGHNA; CDR2 reads YNFKEQ. The length of the CDR3 is 15 residues. CDR3 amino acids: CASSLSVGTQETQYF. In DNA, the CDR3 is TGTGCCAGCAGCCTATCAGTCGGAACCCAAGAGACCCAGTACTTC.

This clonotype turned up a few times. The rearrangement links TRBV27 to TRBJ2-7; D uncertain. The length of the CDR3 is 11 residues. The germline gives CDR1 MNHEY, CDR2 SMNVEV (reference sequence). Trimming took 8 bases from V and 10 from J, leaving 15 bases between them. The CDR3 here is CASAVGNFQYF. The CDR3 DNA reads as TGTGCCAGCGCGGTAGGGAACTTCCAGTACTTC.

The chain uses TRBV6-1 and TRBJ2-1; D possibly matches TRBD1 or TRBD2 (6 bases each). V was shortened by 6 bases and J by 8 bases, with 17 bases between the two germline ends. Germline CDR1 and CDR2: MNHNS and SASEGT. This CDR3 region has 14 residues. CDR3 bases: TGTGCCAGCAGAAAGGAGGGGGATATCTATGAGCAGTTCTTC. Protein: CASRKEGDIYEQFF.

This clonotype showed up just a few times. The gene calls are TRBV3-1 and TRBJ1-2, with D possibly matching TRBD1 (5 bases). The V gene's germline CDR1 is LGHDT and CDR2 YNNKEL (reference sequence). This CDR3 has 15 amino acids. The V gene lost 0 bases and the J gene lost 3 bases, with 11 bases spanning the gap. The CDR3 loop is CASSQDRAGYYGYTF. The CDR3 DNA is TGTGCCAGCAGCCAAGACAGGGCGGGTTACTATGGCTACACCTTC.

The V gene is TRBV7-2, the J gene TRBJ2-5; 7 nucleotides line up with TRBD1. V lost 3 bases, J lost 11 bases, and 12 bases stayed unmatched. The CDR3 runs to 14 residues. The germline V gene encodes CDR1 SGHTA and CDR2 FQGNSA. The CDR3 here is CASSFGLSGGEQYF. DNA of the CDR3: TGTGCCAGCAGCTTCGGGCTCTCAGGGGGTGAGCAGTACTTC.

The V call is TRBV4-3, the J call TRBJ2-1; TRBD2 matches 7 bases. The CDR3 extends over 17 amino acids. The V gene end was trimmed by 0 bases and the J gene end by 7 bases; junction bases not matched to a gene: 12. Germline V gene lookup returns CDR1 LGHNA and CDR2 YSLEER. CDR3 loop: CASSQELLAEGKNEQFF. The CDR3 bases are TGCGCCAGCAGCCAAGAGCTCCTAGCGGAGGGTAAAAATGAGCAGTTCTTC.

Turning to this clonotype: A much bigger clone sits one base away, suggesting this may be a read error. The chain couples TRBV5-1 to TRBJ2-5; 13 bases are shared with TRBD2. CDR3 length: 15 amino acids. CDR1 and CDR2 from the germline V gene are SGHRS and YFSETQ. The CDR3 coding sequence is TGCGCCAGCAGCTCGGGACTAGCGGGATCGGAGACCCGGTACTTC. Its translation: CASSSGLAGSETRYF.

V is TRBV6-6 and J is TRBJ2-5; TRBD2 aligns across 14 bases. V lost 5 bases to trimming and J lost 11 bases; unmatched junction nucleotides: 10. The CDR3 runs to 15 residues. CDR1 is MNHNY and CDR2 is SVGAGI in the germline V gene (reference sequence). CDR3 sequence: CASSTRLAGGDEQYF. The CDR3 nucleotides are TGTGCCAGCAGTACAAGACTAGCGGGAGGGGATGAGCAGTACTTC.

This clonotype was recorded only once. Compared with germline, one end of the junction differs, possibly owing to a read error. The chain couples TRBV15 to TRBJ2-3; D is unresolved. Germline V gene sequence: CDR1 LNHNV, CDR2 YYDKDF (reference sequence). CDR3 length: 13 amino acids. This CDR3 reads CATSRERLDRQYF. The CDR3 DNA reads TGTGCCACCAGCAGAGAGAGGCTAGATAGGCAGTATTTT.

Note on this clonotype: One end of the junction varies from germline; a read error may be responsible. The chain combines TRBV7-2 with TRBJ1-2; a weak D match, TRBD1 (6 bases). The CDR3 length is 14 residues. CDR1 is SGHTA, CDR2 FQGNSA, per germline. The CDR3 sequence is CANSFQTGSYGYTF. The CDR3 DNA reads TGTGCCAACAGCTTCCAGACAGGATCTTATGGCTACACCTTC.

In this sample, this clonotype turned up once. The J gene is TRBJ1-5, the V gene TRBV15; D ambiguous. Deletions cut 3 bases from V and 7 bases from J, with 7 bases between. This CDR3 region has 12 residues. The germline gives CDR1 LNHNV, CDR2 YYDKDF (reference sequence). The DNA for the CDR3 is TGTGCCACCAGCAGTGCAGAGCAGCCCCAGCATTTT. This sequence encodes CATSSAEQPQHF.

This clonotype was detected a few times. The chain links TRBV24-1 to TRBJ1-1, with a weak D call TRBD1 (6 bases). The CDR3 covers 14 residues. V gave up 9 bases and J gave up 5 bases, with 18 bases separating them. The germline V gene encodes CDR1 KGHDR and CDR2 SFDVKD. CDR3 bases: TGTGCCACCCGGGGGGGCAGGGGTAAGACTGAAGCTTTCTTT. The encoded protein is CATRGGRGKTEAFF.

Note on this clonotype: This may be a read error, as it is one base from a much larger clone. The chain combines TRBV5-1 with TRBJ2-7; 11 bases line up with TRBD1. After removal of 4 bases from V and 11 bases from J, the junction contained 11 bases not matched to a gene. Germline V lookup: CDR1 SGHRS, CDR2 YFSETQ. CDR3 length: 14 residues. In DNA form, the CDR3 reads TGCGCCAGCAGCGCCGGGACAGGGGGTGGAGAGGAGTACTTC. It codes for CASSAGTGGGEEYF.

This CDR3 reads CASSVEGTENTEAFF. The DNA of the CDR3 is TGTGCCAGCAGCGTAGAGGGAACGGAGAACACTGAAGCTTTCTTT. The chain links TRBV9 to TRBJ1-1; D unresolved. Germline V gene sequence: CDR1 SGDLS, CDR2 YYNGEE. This CDR3 region has 15 residues. V was trimmed by 0 bases and J by 1 base, leaving 10 bases between them. Filled out from reference TRBV9 and TRBJ1-1, the complete variable domain reads DSGVTQTPKHLITATGQRVTLRCSPRSGDLSVYWYQQSLDQGLQFLIQYYNGEERAKGNILERFSAQQFPDLHSELNLSSLELGDSALYFCASSVEGTENTEAFFGQGTRLTVV.

This clonotype was counted only a few times. The chain joins TRBV29-1 to TRBJ1-2, with D perhaps matching TRBD1 (6 bases). V lost 5 bases, J lost 5 bases, and 12 bases lay in between. Germline V lookup: CDR1 SQVTM, CDR2 ANQGSEA. The CDR3 length is 12 residues. CDR3: CSVPGEFYGYTF. The CDR3 coding sequence is TGCAGCGTTCCAGGGGAGTTTTATGGCTACACCTTC.

This clonotype was recorded only once. The rearrangement links TRBV15 to TRBJ1-5; 8 bases are shared with TRBD1. Germline CDR1 is LNHNV and CDR2 is YYDKDF (reference sequence). The V gene end was trimmed by 10 bases and the J gene end by 7 bases; junction bases not matched to a gene: 9. The length of the CDR3 is 13 residues. The CDR3 here is CAISVGTGQPQHF. DNA of the CDR3: TGTGCCATCTCCGTGGGGACAGGACAGCCCCAGCATTTT. Supplemented by reference TRBV15 and TRBJ1-5, the full variable domain reads DAMVIQNPRYQVTQFGKPVTLSCSQTLNHNVMYWYQQKSSQAPKLLFHYYDKDFNNEADTPDNFQSRRPNTSFCFLDIRSPGLGDTAMYLCAISVGTGQPQHFGDGTRLSIL.

The rearrangement uses TRBV6-5 and TRBJ2-5; the D call may be TRBD1 or TRBD2 (5 bases each). The ends were cut back, 0 bases at V and 11 bases at J, with 22 bases in the middle. CDR3 length: 16 residues. Germline-derived CDR1 and CDR2 are MNHEY and SVGAGI. DNA of the CDR3: TGTGCCAGCAGTTACTCGAGTAGGGACCACAGATGGGAGCAGTACTTC. This codes for CASSYSSRDHRWEQYF.

The rearrangement links TRBV28 to TRBJ1-2; the match to TRBD1 covers 7 bases. After removal of 6 bases from V and 5 bases from J, the junction contained 12 bases not matched to a gene. Looked up from germline, CDR1 is MDHEN and CDR2 is SYDVKM. There are 15 residues in the CDR3. CDR3 sequence: CASSSGTADLYGYTF. The CDR3 DNA sequence: TGTGCCAGCAGCTCCGGGACAGCCGACCTTTATGGCTACACCTTC.